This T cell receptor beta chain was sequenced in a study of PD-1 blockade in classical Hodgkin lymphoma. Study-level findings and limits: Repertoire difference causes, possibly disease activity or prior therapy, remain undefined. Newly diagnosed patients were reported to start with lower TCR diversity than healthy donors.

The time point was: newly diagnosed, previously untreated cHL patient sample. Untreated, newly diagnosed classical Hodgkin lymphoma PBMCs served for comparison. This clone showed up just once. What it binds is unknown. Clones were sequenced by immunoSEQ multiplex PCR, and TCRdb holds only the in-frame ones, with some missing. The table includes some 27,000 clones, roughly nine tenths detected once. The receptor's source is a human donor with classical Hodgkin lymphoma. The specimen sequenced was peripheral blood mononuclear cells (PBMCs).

CDR3 nucleotide sequence: TGTGCCAGCAGCTTAAACGGATTCGGGGGCGAAGCTTTCTTT. Its protein product is CASSLNGFGGEAFF. The chain combines TRBV7-2 with TRBJ1-1; maybe TRBD1 (6 bases). CDR3 length: 14 amino acids. With 2 bases removed from V and 8 bases from J, the gap between germline ends came to 15 bases. Germline CDR1 reads SGHTA; CDR2 reads FQGNSA.